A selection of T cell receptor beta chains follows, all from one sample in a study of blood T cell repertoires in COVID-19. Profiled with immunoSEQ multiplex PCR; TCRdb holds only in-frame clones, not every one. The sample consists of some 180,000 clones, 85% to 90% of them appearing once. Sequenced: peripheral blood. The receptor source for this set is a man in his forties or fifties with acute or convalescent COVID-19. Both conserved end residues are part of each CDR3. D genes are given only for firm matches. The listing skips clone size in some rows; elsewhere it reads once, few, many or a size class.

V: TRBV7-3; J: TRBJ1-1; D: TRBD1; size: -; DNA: TGTGCCAGCAGCTTAGGGACAGGAGGGAACACTGAAGCTTTCTTT; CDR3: CASSLGTGGNTEAFF
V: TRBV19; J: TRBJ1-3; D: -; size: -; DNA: TGTGCCAGTAGTTGGGAGGGCGCGACTGGAAACACCATATATTTT; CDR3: CASSWEGATGNTIYF
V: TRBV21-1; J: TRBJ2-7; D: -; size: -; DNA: TGTGCCAGCAGCAAGCCCCCTTCAGATCTTTACGAGCAGTACTTC; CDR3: CASSKPPSDLYEQYF
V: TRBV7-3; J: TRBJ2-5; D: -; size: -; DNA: TGTGCCAGCAGCTTAAATCGGCTAGCACGAGGGGAGACCCAGTACTTC; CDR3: CASSLNRLARGETQYF
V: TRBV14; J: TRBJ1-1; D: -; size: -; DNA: TGTGCCAGCAGCCCCCGGTTGAACACTGAAGCTTTCTTT; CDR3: CASSPRLNTEAFF
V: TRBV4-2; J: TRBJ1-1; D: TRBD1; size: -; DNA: TGTGCCAGCAGTATCGACAGGGGGAACACTGAAGCTTTCTTT; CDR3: CASSIDRGNTEAFF
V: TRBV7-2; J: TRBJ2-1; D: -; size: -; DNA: TGTGCCAGCAGCTTAGCGGGGGCCCCGAATGAGCAGTTCTTC; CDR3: CASSLAGAPNEQFF
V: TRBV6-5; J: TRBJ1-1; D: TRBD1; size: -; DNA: TGTGCCAGCAGGGCAGGGGGCGAGGTAACTGAAGCTTTCTTT; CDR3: CASRAGGEVTEAFF
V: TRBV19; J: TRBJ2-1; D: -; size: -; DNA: TGTGCCAGTAGTTCAGGGACCTACAATGAGCAGTTCTTC; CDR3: CASSSGTYNEQFF
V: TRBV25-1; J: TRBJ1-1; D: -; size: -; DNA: TGTGCCAGCAGTGACCGGGTCCACGGGGATACTGAAGCTTTCTTT; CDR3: CASSDRVHGDTEAFF
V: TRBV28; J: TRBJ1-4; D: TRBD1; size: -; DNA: TGTGCCAGCAGTATCCGACAGGGAAATGAAAAACTGTTTTTT; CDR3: CASSIRQGNEKLFF
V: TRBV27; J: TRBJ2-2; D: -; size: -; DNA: TGTGCCAGCACGGCTGGACAGACCGGGGAGCTGTTTTTT; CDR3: CASTAGQTGELFF
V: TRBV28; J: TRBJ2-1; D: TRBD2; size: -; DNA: TGTGCCAGCAGTCGCACTAGCGGGAGGGGCAATGAGCAGTTCTTC; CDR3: CASSRTSGRGNEQFF
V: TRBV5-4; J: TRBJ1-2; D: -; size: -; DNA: TGTGCCAGCAGCTCCGCGGACAGACCGGCCTATGGCTACACCTTC; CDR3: CASSSADRPAYGYTF
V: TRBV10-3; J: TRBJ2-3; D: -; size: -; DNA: TGTGCCATCAGTGAGACTACAGATACGCAGTATTTT; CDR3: CAISETTDTQYF
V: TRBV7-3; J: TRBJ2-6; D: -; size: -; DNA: TGTGCCAGCAGCTTAAAAGGGGGCTCTGGGGCCAACGTCCTGACTTTC; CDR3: CASSLKGGSGANVLTF
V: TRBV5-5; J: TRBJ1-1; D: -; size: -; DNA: TGTGCCAGCAGCTTGTTAGGGGAGAACACTGAAGCTTTCTTT; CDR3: CASSLLGENTEAFF
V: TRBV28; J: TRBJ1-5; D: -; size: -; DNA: TGTGCCAGCAGTTTGTTGGACAGCGCAAATCAGCCCCAGCATTTT; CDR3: CASSLLDSANQPQHF
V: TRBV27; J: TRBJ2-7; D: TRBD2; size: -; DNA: TGTGCCACCCGGGTAGCGGGTTTTTCCGAGCAGTACTTC; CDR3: CATRVAGFSEQYF
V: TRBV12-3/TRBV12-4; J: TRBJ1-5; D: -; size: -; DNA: TGTGCCTCTGACAAGGGGTCGGGTCAGCCCCAGCATTTT; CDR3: CASDKGSGQPQHF
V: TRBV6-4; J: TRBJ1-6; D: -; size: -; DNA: TGTGCCAGCAGTGGTGGGGGGGCGAGGAATTCACCCCTCCACTTT; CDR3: CASSGGGARNSPLHF
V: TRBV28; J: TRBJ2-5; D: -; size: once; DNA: TGTGCCAGCAGTTCCCTGGGCGTGTTAGCGAAGACCCAGTACTTC; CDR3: CASSSLGVLAKTQYF
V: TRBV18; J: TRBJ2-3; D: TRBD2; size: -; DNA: TGTGCCAGCTCACCAGAGCCGCCCGGGGGGGTGGCCACGCAGTATTTT; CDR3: CASSPEPPGGVATQYF
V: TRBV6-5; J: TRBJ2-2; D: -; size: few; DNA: TGTGCCAGCAGTTACGGGGGCCCCGGGGAGCTGTTTTTT; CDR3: CASSYGGPGELFF
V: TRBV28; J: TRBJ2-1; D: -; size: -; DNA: TGTGCCAGCAGTAGAATGGCGGTCTCCTACAATGAGCAGTTCTTC; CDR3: CASSRMAVSYNEQFF